A single T cell receptor (beta chain) is shown here with its context. Its target is unknown. Sequenced by immunoSEQ multiplex PCR; TCRdb stores in-frame clones only, minus some. This sample carries under 80,000 clones, 90% to 95% of them seen once, and the ten largest clones take approximately 0.32%. The data were taken from a study of OX40 agonist ivuxolimab in advanced cancers. Overall study: Averaging 60 years in age, with a range of roughly 20 to 79, the cohort was 65% to 85% male.

The CDR3 spans 15 residues. J was trimmed by 2 bases and V by 5 bases; bases with no gene match: 4. Germline V gene sequence: CDR1 MDHEN, CDR2 SYDVKM. Study results and limitations: With doses of 0.1 to 3.0 mg/kg, CD4+ and CD8+ blood T cells had undergone clonal expansion by week 6.

This sequence joins TRBV28 and TRBJ2-7; TRBD1 matches 12 bases. Specimen: CD4+ or CD8+ T cells sorted from blood, collected in a trial of the OX40 agonist ivuxolimab. The receptor comes from an adult with an advanced solid tumor such as melanoma, head and neck, liver or kidney cancer. The CDR3 DNA sequence: TGTGCCAGCAGTCCTGGGACAGGGGGCCCCTACGAGCAGTACTTC. Its protein is CASSPGTGGPYEQYF.